The source of this T cell receptor beta chain is a study of shared clonotypes between healthy human individuals. Sequencing used immunoSEQ multiplex PCR; TCRdb keeps in-frame clones, though not all of them. The table has millions of clones, about 95% seen once. V lost 0 bases to trimming and J lost 0 bases, with 14 bases between them. Germline-derived CDR1 and CDR2 are LGHNT and FRNRAP. This CDR3 comprises 17 residues. Overall study findings and caveats: Naive CD4 clonotypes overlapped across a handful of donors at around 5%. Only blood samples were collected, and tissue repertoires likely differ. The study generally estimated greater richness for naive than memory subsets.

In the case of this clone: Antigen specificity is unknown.

The genes are TRBV12-5 and TRBJ1-1; maybe TRBD1 (5 bases). This clonotype was sampled from a young man in good health. Input material: naive CD4+ T cells sorted from blood. Subset: CD45RA+ positively selected. CDR3 in amino acids: CASGLVQGSIMNTEAFF. CDR3 DNA sequence: TGTGCTAGTGGTTTGGTGCAGGGCTCGATTATGAACACTGAAGCTTTCTTT.